A single sample is the source of the 26 T cell receptor beta chains below, sequenced in a study of high-grade serous ovarian cancer treatment subgroups. TCRdb's table, derived via immunoSEQ multiplex PCR, lists solely in-frame clones and lacks some. The sample carries just under 2,500 clones, around 80% recorded once. Tumor samples were obtained before definitive surgery or chemotherapy. The sequenced sample consisted of tumor tissue. These receptors all stem from a human donor with high-grade serous ovarian cancer.

The chain carries TRBV5-1 and TRBJ2-1; 12 nucleotides match TRBD1. V was clipped by 3 bases and J by 6 bases; unmatched bases: 4. From germline, CDR1 is SGHRS and CDR2 YFSETQ. The CDR3 loop spans 15 amino acids. The CDR3 protein is CASSSGQGALNEQFF. DNA for the CDR3: TGCGCCAGCAGCTCGGGACAGGGGGCGCTCAATGAGCAGTTCTTC.

The V and J genes are TRBV10-1 and TRBJ2-2, with a weak D call TRBD1 (5 bases). CDR3 length: 16 amino acids. CDR1 and CDR2 from the germline V gene are WNHNN and SYGVQD (reference sequence). The V gene lost 3 bases and the J gene lost 2 bases, with 13 bases spanning the gap. This CDR3 reads CASSDPTASNTGELFF. CDR3 nucleotides: TGCGCCAGCAGTGACCCGACAGCCTCTAACACCGGGGAGCTGTTTTTT.

This clone turned up a few times. This rearrangement joins TRBV19 to TRBJ1-1; tentative D call: TRBD1 (5 bases). Germline V gene data show CDR1 as LNHDA and CDR2 as SQIVND (reference sequence). The CDR3 runs 15 residues. V shed 3 bases and J shed 4 bases, with 15 bases lying between them. The DNA of the CDR3 is TGTGCCAGTAGTATCAGACAGTTGCCGGGCACTGAAGCTTTCTTT. This encodes CASSIRQLPGTEAFF.

The chain links TRBV25-1 to TRBJ2-7; the D gene is possibly TRBD2 (5 bases). The CDR3 covers 17 residues. Germline V gene lookup returns CDR1 MGHDK and CDR2 SYGVNS. V lost 7 bases and J lost 3, with 25 bases in between. CDR3 residues: CASTSLGGLTIRYEQYF. The CDR3 DNA sequence: TGTGCCAGCACGAGCCTCGGAGGTCTTACTATACGCTACGAGCAGTACTTC.

J is TRBJ2-7 and V is TRBV7-9; 9 nucleotides agree with TRBD2. CDR3 length: 14 amino acids. From germline, CDR1 is SEHNR and CDR2 FQNEAQ (reference sequence). V shed 3 bases, J shed 4 bases, and the junction held 4 bases outside the gene matches. The CDR3 nucleotides read TGTGCCAGCAGCTTCGCGGGGGGGGCGTACGAGCAGTACTTC. It is translated as CASSFAGGAYEQYF.

The gene calls are TRBV23-1 and TRBJ2-2, with 8 bases lining up with TRBD1. Being an ORF, TRBV23-1 has a function that is uncertain. Trimming removed 2 bases from V and 7 bases from J; junction bases left unmatched: 6. The CDR3 totals 15 residues. The CDR3 loop is CASSQRDRRGGELFF. The CDR3 nucleotides read TGCGCCAGCAGTCAACGGGACAGGCGTGGCGGGGAGCTGTTTTTT.

The chain has TRBV19 and TRBJ1-6; D is unclear. V lost 4 bases, J lost 9 bases, and 10 bases lay in between. Germline lookup yields CDR1 LNHDA and CDR2 SQIVND (reference sequence). CDR3 length: 13 residues. CDR3 loop: CASSTEEASPLHF. CDR3 coding DNA: TGTGCCAGTAGTACCGAGGAAGCTTCACCCCTCCACTTT.

A single count supports this clone. The gene calls are TRBV6-1 and TRBJ1-2, with a tentative D call TRBD1 (5 bases). The germline gives CDR1 MNHNS, CDR2 SASEGT. V lost 2 bases and J 3 bases, leaving 13 bases between the germline ends. This CDR3 is built from 15 residues. CDR3 in DNA: TGTGCCAGCAGTGAATGGGGGGGAGGGGACTATGGCTACACCTTC. It translates to CASSEWGGGDYGYTF.

In this sample, this clone turned up once. The V call is TRBV2, the J call TRBJ2-7; tentatively, D is TRBD1 (6 bases). Germline V gene sequence: CDR1 SNHLY, CDR2 FYNNEI. This CDR3 contains 13 residues. V was clipped by 6 bases and J by 5 bases, with 14 bases between them. The CDR3 region has the DNA TGTGCCAGCAGACATCCGGGACACCACGAGCAGTACTTC. Protein sequence: CASRHPGHHEQYF.

The V and J genes are TRBV5-1 and TRBJ2-2; TRBD1 matches 8 bases. This CDR3 comprises 18 residues. V lost 0 bases to trimming and J lost 5 bases; unmatched junction nucleotides: 12. Germline-derived CDR1 and CDR2 are SGHRS and YFSETQ. The chain's CDR3 is CASSLAFRQGIITGELFF. The CDR3 DNA sequence: TGCGCCAGCAGCTTGGCCTTTCGACAGGGGATTATTACCGGGGAGCTGTTTTTT.

The chain combines TRBV7-9 with TRBJ2-2; D may be TRBD1 (6 bases). The CDR3 length is 15 residues. Germline assignment: CDR1 SEHNR and CDR2 FQNEAQ (reference sequence). With 2 bases removed from V and 6 bases from J, the gap between germline ends came to 13 bases. CDR3 in DNA: TGTGCCAGCAGCTTAAGCAGGGGACGGTCCGGGGAGCTGTTTTTT. This encodes CASSLSRGRSGELFF.

The genes are TRBV15 and TRBJ1-2; D is possibly TRBD1 (6 bases). CDR1 and CDR2 from the germline V gene are LNHNV and YYDKDF (reference sequence). The CDR3 runs to 15 residues. Trimming left V 0 bases short and J 6 bases short, with 14 bases between. The CDR3 DNA reads TGTGCCACCAGCAGAGATTCGAACAGGGCCAATGGCTACACCTTC. This gives the protein CATSRDSNRANGYTF.

The chain joins TRBV5-1 to TRBJ2-5; D not resolved. The CDR3 is made up of 11 amino acids. Germline-derived CDR1 and CDR2 are SGHRS and YFSETQ. Deletions cut 3 bases from V and 4 bases from J, with 4 bases between. The CDR3 region is CASSSGETQYF. The CDR3 DNA reads TGCGCCAGCAGCTCCGGAGAGACCCAGTACTTC.

The V and J genes are TRBV7-2 and TRBJ1-1; tentative D call: TRBD1 (6 bases). Trimming pared 4 bases from V and 3 bases from J, leaving 9 bases between. There are 13 residues in the CDR3. Germline V gene data show CDR1 as SGHTA and CDR2 as FQGNSA. The CDR3 DNA sequence: TGTGCCAGCAGCTCCGGACAGTACACTGAAGCTTTCTTT. It translates to CASSSGQYTEAFF.

This rearrangement joins TRBV7-8 to TRBJ1-2, with D possibly TRBD1 on 6 matching bases. Germline V lookup: CDR1 SGHVS, CDR2 FQNEAQ. With 0 bases removed from V and 3 bases from J, the gap between germline ends came to 11 bases. This CDR3 has 15 amino acids. The CDR3 protein is CASSLAQGTDYGYTF. CDR3 coding DNA: TGTGCCAGCAGCTTAGCGCAGGGGACGGACTATGGCTACACCTTC.

In its sample, this clone was seen a few times. The chain has TRBV13 and TRBJ2-7, with 7 bases aligning to TRBD1. The CDR3 extends over 16 amino acids. The germline V gene has CDR1 PRHDT and CDR2 FYEKMQ (reference sequence). The V and J ends lost 5 bases and 3 bases, in that order; junction bases with no gene match: 13. This CDR3 reads CASSPTGAARFYEQYF. CDR3 sequence (DNA): TGTGCCAGCAGCCCTACAGGGGCCGCGAGGTTCTACGAGCAGTACTTC. Complete variable domain (other parts from reference TRBV13 and TRBJ2-7): AAGVIQSPRHLIKEKRETATLKCYPIPRHDTVYWYQQGPGQDPQFLISFYEKMQSDKGSIPDRFSAQQFSDYHSELNMSSLELGDSALYFCASSPTGAARFYEQYFGPGTRLTVT.

The gene calls are TRBV18 and TRBJ2-3; D is unclear. The CDR3 covers 11 residues. Germline V CDR1 and CDR2: KGHSH, LQKENI. V was clipped by 2 bases and J by 4 bases, with 1 base between them. Here the CDR3 DNA reads TGTGCCAGCTCACCATCAGATACGCAGTATTTT. Protein: CASSPSDTQYF.

This sequence joins TRBV10-3 and TRBJ2-7, with TRBD1 identical over 9 bases. Germline CDR1 is ENHRY and CDR2 is SYGVKD. V shed 10 bases, J shed 0 bases, and the junction held 10 bases outside the gene matches. The CDR3 is made up of 15 amino acids. The CDR3 here is CATWPGTGSSYEQYF. The CDR3 nucleotides are TGTGCCACCTGGCCCGGGACAGGGAGCTCCTACGAGCAGTACTTC.

J is TRBJ1-5 and V is TRBV7-2, with D tentatively TRBD1 (6 bases). The CDR3 loop spans 14 amino acids. Germline CDR1 and CDR2: SGHTA and FQGNSA. V was shortened by 6 bases and J by 6 bases, with 15 bases between the two germline ends. CDR3 region: CASRLNRASQPQHF. CDR3 DNA: TGTGCCAGCAGACTGAACAGGGCGAGTCAGCCCCAGCATTTT.

The chain joins TRBV29-1 to TRBJ1-1; D is unclear. V was shortened by 7 bases and J by 6 bases, with 15 bases between the two germline ends. CDR3 length: 12 residues. Germline-derived CDR1 and CDR2 are SQVTM and ANQGSEA. CDR3 sequence (DNA): TGCAGCGCCACAGAAGGGTCCGCTGAAGCTTTCTTT. Encoded protein: CSATEGSAEAFF.

J is TRBJ2-7 and V is TRBV5-6; no clear D. The CDR3 spans 11 residues. The V end was cut by 5 bases, the J end by 4 bases, with 7 bases between. Per the germline V gene, CDR1 is SGHDT and CDR2 is YYEEEE. The CDR3 region has the DNA TGTGCCAGCAGTGGGAAATACGAGCAGTACTTC. Residues: CASSGKYEQYF.

The CDR3 loop reads CASSFGLEPPSGANVLTF. The CDR3, as DNA: TGCGCCAGCAGCTTCGGACTCGAACCCCCCTCTGGGGCCAACGTCCTGACTTTC. The chain recombines TRBV5-1 with TRBJ2-6; D is possibly TRBD2 (5 bases). CDR1 SGHRS and CDR2 YFSETQ come from the germline V gene. The CDR3 totals 18 residues. V lost 2 bases, J lost 0 bases, and 15 bases lay in between.

This clone was observed a handful of times. The chain recombines TRBV6-4 with TRBJ2-1; tentatively, D is TRBD2 (6 bases). CDR1 and CDR2 from the germline V gene are MRHNA and SNTAGT. This CDR3 has 15 amino acids. Trimming pared 3 bases from V and 0 bases from J, leaving 9 bases between. CDR3 region: CASSEGGVSYNEQFF. In DNA form, the CDR3 reads TGTGCCAGCAGTGAGGGCGGGGTCTCCTACAATGAGCAGTTCTTC.

The chain couples TRBV19 to TRBJ1-1; TRBD1 aligns across 9 bases. Unmatched junction bases numbered 6, after V lost 3 bases and J lost 4 bases. From germline, CDR1 is LNHDA and CDR2 SQIVND (reference sequence). The CDR3 covers 15 residues. The CDR3 region is CASSIGDRAGTEAFF. The CDR3 nucleotides are TGTGCCAGTAGTATTGGGGACAGGGCGGGCACTGAAGCTTTCTTT.

This clone was observed once. The rearrangement joins TRBV7-2 to TRBJ2-1; 8 nucleotides agree with TRBD2. CDR3 length: 16 residues. Germline lookup yields CDR1 SGHTA and CDR2 FQGNSA. Trimming took 2 bases from V and 9 from J; bases not matched to a gene: 12. The chain's CDR3 is CASSLRGGLGPSEQFF. Written as DNA, the CDR3 is TGTGCCAGCAGCTTACGAGGGGGACTAGGCCCTAGTGAGCAGTTCTTC.

The chain employs TRBV7-2 and TRBJ1-1; a weak D match, TRBD1 (5 bases). CDR1 and CDR2 from the germline V gene are SGHTA and FQGNSA. V lost 3 bases, J lost 1 base, and 6 bases lay in between. The CDR3 contains 13 residues. The CDR3 nucleotides read TGTGCCAGCAGCTTCCAGGGGAACACTGAAGCTTTCTTT. Residues: CASSFQGNTEAFF.